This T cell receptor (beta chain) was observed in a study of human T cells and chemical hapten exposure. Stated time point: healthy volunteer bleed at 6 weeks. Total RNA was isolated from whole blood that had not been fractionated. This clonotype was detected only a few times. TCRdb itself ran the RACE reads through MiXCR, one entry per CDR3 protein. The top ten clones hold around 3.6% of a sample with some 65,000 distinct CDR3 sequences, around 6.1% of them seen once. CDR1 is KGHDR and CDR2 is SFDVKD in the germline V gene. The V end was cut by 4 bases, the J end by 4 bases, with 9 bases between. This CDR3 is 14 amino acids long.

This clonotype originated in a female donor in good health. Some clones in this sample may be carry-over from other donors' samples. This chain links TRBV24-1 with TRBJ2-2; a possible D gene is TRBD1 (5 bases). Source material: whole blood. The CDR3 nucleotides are TGTGCCACCAGTGAGCAGGGCGGCACCGGGGAGCTGTTTTTT. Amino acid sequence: CATSEQGGTGELFF.